Presented here are 6 T cell receptor beta chains from one specimen sequenced in a study of radiation and T cells in renal cell carcinoma. Libraries were prepared by immunoSEQ multiplex PCR; TCRdb keeps only in-frame clonotypes and omits some of them. The sample includes 40,000 to 45,000 clones, about 84% of them seen just once. Noted time point: blood 4 weeks post-SBRT, at nephrectomy. Treatment defined: 15 Gy SBRT to primary tumor, nephrectomy 4 weeks later. The starting material was blood, obtained from a patient whose treatment included radiotherapy and nephrectomy. The receptors originated from a woman aged 70-85 years with renal cell carcinoma.

The gene calls are TRBV19 and TRBJ2-1, with 9 bases that match TRBD2. Germline assignment: CDR1 LNHDA and CDR2 SQIVND (reference sequence). V trimming: 7 bases; J trimming: 1 base; junction bases outside the gene matches: 8. The CDR3 totals 16 residues. CDR3 in DNA: TGTGCCAGTACCTCGACTAGCGGAGGATCCTACAATGAGCAGTTCTTC. Translated: CASTSTSGGSYNEQFF.

The chain employs TRBV15 and TRBJ1-1; D is perhaps TRBD1 (5 bases). V lost 3 bases, J lost 4 bases, and 12 bases lay in between. The CDR3 has 14 amino acids. Germline CDR1 reads LNHNV; CDR2 reads YYDKDF (reference sequence). CDR3 nucleotides: TGTGCCACCAGCAGGCAGGGTTCGGGCACTGAAGCTTTCTTT. Translating it yields CATSRQGSGTEAFF. The complete variable domain, with remaining parts taken from reference TRBV15 and TRBJ1-1, reads DAMVIQNPRYQVTQFGKPVTLSCSQTLNHNVMYWYQQKSSQAPKLLFHYYDKDFNNEADTPDNFQSRRPNTSFCFLDIRSPGLGDTAMYLCATSRQGSGTEAFFGQGTRLTVV.

This clone was counted a few times. The J gene is TRBJ2-7, the V gene TRBV27, with 7 positions matching TRBD2. CDR1 and CDR2 (germline): MNHEY, SMNVEV (reference sequence). V trimming: 6 bases; J trimming: 1 base; junction bases outside the gene matches: 9. The CDR3 is 15 residues long. The CDR3 sequence is CASSRRLASSYEQYF. The CDR3 DNA follows: TGTGCCAGCAGCCGAAGACTAGCCTCATCCTACGAGCAGTACTTC.

The chain uses TRBV18 and TRBJ1-2, with 8 positions matching TRBD1. Trimming cost V 3 bases and J 7 bases; bases outside gene matches: 16. This CDR3 spans 17 amino acids. Germline V gene sequence: CDR1 KGHSH, CDR2 LQKENI. The CDR3 DNA reads as TGTGCCAGCTCACCCACGGGATTCAGGGGGCGTCTAGGTGGCTACACCTTC. It specifies CASSPTGFRGRLGGYTF. The full variable domain, its missing parts supplied by reference TRBV18 and TRBJ1-2, is NAGVMQNPRHLVRRRGQEARLRCSPMKGHSHVYWYRQLPEEGLKFMVYLQKENIIDESGMPKERFSAEFPKEGPSILRIQQVVRGDSAAYFCASSPTGFRGRLGGYTFGSGTRLTVV.

This clone was observed a few times. J is TRBJ1-5 and V is TRBV7-9; 7 bases are a match to TRBD1. Germline V gene sequence: CDR1 SEHNR, CDR2 FQNEAQ (reference sequence). This CDR3 is 14 amino acids long. Unmatched junction bases numbered 7, after V lost 7 bases and J lost 4 bases. This CDR3 reads CASTVGGGNQPQHF. The DNA of the CDR3 is TGTGCCAGCACCGTAGGGGGCGGGAATCAGCCCCAGCATTTT.

This chain links TRBV10-3 with TRBJ2-3; maybe TRBD2 (5 bases). Germline V gives CDR1 ENHRY, CDR2 SYGVKD. This CDR3 comprises 13 residues. Trimming took off 0 bases at V and 6 bases at J, with 7 bases between the two ends. CDR3 residues: CAISESRADTQYF. The CDR3 region has the DNA TGTGCCATCAGTGAGTCGAGGGCTGATACGCAGTATTTT.